This T cell receptor (beta chain) derives from a study of T cells expressing NK-cell markers. For the study at large: HCMV seropositivity characterized most of the eight sequenced donors, and seronegativity one. Findings of the study overall: The same clonotypes also predominated in the CD3+CD56-NKG2C+ fraction of a handful of donors.

About this clonotype: Antigen: not known.

The CDR3 is 15 amino acids. CDR1 and CDR2 from the germline V gene are MNHEY and SVGAGI. Generation of TCR beta cDNA was performed by 5'RACE template switching incorporating UMIs. From the 5' RACE reads, TCRdb lists one entry per CDR3 protein and no DNA. This listing includes fewer than 400,000 distinct CDR3 sequences. The chain has TRBV6-5 and TRBJ2-2; the D gene TCRdb calls, TRBD2, cannot be checked with no DNA. Material for sequencing was blood T cells: a sorted CD56 or NKG2C T cell subset, CD4+ or CD8+ T cells, or bulk PBMC T cells (not recorded which). The clonotype comes from a man aged 18-70 years in good health. CDR3 in amino acids: CASSYLLASAGELFF.